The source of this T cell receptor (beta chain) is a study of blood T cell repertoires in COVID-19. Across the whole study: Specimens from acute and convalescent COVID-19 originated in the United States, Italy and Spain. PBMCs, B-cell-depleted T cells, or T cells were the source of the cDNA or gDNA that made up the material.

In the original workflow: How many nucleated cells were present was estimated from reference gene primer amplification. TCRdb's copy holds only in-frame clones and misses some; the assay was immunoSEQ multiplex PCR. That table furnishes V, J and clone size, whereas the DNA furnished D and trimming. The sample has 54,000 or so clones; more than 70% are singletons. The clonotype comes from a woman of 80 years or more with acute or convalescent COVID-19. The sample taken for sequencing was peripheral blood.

CDR3 in DNA: TGCGCCAGCAGCCAAGGCACTAGCGGGACCAATGAGCAGTTCTTC. Translating gives CASSQGTSGTNEQFF. The chain employs TRBV4-1 and TRBJ2-1; 10 positions match TRBD2. V lost 1 base and J lost 6; bases outside the gene matches: 3. Germline CDR1 is MGHRA and CDR2 is YSYEKL. This CDR3 is 15 amino acids long.